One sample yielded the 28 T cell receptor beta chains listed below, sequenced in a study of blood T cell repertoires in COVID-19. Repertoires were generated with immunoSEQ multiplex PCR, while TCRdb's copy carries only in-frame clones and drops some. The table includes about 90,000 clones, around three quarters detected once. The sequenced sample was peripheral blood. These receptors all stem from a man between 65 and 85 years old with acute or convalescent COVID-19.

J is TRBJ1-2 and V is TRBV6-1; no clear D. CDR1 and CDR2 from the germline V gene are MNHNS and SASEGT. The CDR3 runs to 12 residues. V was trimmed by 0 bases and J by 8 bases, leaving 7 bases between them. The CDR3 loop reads CASSEASRGYTF. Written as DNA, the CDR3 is TGTGCCAGCAGTGAAGCCAGTCGAGGCTACACCTTC.

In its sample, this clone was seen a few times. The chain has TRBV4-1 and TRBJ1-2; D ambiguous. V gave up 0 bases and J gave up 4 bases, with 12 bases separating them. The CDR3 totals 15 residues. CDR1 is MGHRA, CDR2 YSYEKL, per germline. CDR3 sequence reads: CASSQDARDFYGYTF. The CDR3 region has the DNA TGCGCCAGCAGCCAAGACGCGCGGGATTTCTATGGCTACACCTTC.

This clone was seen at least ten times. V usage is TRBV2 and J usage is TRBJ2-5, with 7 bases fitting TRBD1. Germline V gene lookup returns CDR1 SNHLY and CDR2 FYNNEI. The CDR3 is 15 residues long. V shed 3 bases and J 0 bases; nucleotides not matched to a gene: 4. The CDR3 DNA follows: TGTGCCAGCAGTGAGGGACAGAAGTACCAAGAGACCCAGTACTTC. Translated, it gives CASSEGQKYQETQYF.

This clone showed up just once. The CDR3: CASTAEGGGGAVEQFF. CDR3 DNA: TGTGCCAGCACCGCCGAGGGTGGCGGGGGGGCGGTTGAGCAGTTCTTC. The chain is built from TRBV2 and TRBJ2-1; the match to TRBD2 covers 9 bases. Germline CDR1 is SNHLY and CDR2 is FYNNEI. The CDR3 has 16 amino acids. The V and J ends lost 7 bases and 9 bases, in that order; junction bases with no gene match: 16. The full variable domain, its missing parts supplied by reference TRBV2 and TRBJ2-1, is EPEVTQTPSHQVTQMGQEVILRCVPISNHLYFYWYRQILGQKVEFLVSFYNNEISEKSEIFDDQFSVERPDGSNFTLKIRSTKLEDSAMYFCASTAEGGGGAVEQFFGPGTRLTVL.

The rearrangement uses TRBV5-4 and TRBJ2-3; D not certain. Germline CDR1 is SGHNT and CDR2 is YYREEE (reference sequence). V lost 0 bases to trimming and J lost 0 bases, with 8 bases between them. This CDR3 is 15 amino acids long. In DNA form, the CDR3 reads TGTGCCAGCAGCTTGGGCGGAGCCAGCACAGATACGCAGTATTTT. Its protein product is CASSLGGASTDTQYF.

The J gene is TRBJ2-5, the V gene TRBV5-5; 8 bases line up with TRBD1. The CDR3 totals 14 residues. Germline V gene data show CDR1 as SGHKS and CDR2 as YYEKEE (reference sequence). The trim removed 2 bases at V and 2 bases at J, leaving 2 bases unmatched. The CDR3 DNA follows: TGTGCCAGCAGCTTTTACAGGGGGCAAGAGACCCAGTACTTC. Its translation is CASSFYRGQETQYF.

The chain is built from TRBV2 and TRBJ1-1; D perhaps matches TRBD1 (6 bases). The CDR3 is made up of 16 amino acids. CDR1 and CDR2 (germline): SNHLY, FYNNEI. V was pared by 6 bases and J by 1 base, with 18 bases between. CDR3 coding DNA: TGTGCCAGCAGCGTTGACAGGTCTAATGCGAACACTGAAGCTTTCTTT. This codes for CASSVDRSNANTEAFF.

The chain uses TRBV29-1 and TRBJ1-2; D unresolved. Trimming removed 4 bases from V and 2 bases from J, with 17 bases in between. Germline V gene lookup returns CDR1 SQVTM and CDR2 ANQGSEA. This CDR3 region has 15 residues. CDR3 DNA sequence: TGCAGCGTTGGAGCAGGCATAAACATAAACTATGGCTACACCTTC. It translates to CSVGAGININYGYTF.

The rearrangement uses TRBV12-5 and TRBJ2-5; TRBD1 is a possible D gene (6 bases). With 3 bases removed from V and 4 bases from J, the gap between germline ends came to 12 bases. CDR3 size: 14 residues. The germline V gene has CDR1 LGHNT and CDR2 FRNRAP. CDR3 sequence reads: CASGLSGAGETQYF. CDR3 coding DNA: TGTGCTAGTGGTTTATCAGGGGCAGGAGAGACCCAGTACTTC.

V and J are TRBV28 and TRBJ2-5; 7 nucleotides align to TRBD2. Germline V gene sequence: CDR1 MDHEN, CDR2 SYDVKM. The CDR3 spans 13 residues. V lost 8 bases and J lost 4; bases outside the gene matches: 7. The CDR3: CASGGRESETQYF. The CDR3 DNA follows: TGTGCCAGCGGTGGGAGGGAGTCAGAGACCCAGTACTTC.

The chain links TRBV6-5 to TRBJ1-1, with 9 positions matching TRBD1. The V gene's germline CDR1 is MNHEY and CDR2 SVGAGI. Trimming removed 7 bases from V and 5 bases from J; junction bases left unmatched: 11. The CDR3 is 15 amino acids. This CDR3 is CASTLSGQGRTEAFF. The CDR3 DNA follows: TGTGCCAGCACCCTGTCGGGACAGGGACGGACTGAAGCTTTCTTT.

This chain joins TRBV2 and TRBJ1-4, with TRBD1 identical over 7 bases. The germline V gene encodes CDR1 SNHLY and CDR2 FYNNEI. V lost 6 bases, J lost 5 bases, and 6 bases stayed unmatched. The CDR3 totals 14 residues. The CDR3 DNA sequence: TGTGCCAGCAGGTCAACGGACAGGAATGAAAAACTGTTTTTT. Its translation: CASRSTDRNEKLFF.

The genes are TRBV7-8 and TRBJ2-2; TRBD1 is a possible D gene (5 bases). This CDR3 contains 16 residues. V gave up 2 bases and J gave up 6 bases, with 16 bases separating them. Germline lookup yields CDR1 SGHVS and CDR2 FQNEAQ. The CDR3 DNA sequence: TGTGCCAGCAGCTTACAGGGTCTCCTTGGGGCCGGGGAGCTGTTTTTT. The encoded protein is CASSLQGLLGAGELFF.

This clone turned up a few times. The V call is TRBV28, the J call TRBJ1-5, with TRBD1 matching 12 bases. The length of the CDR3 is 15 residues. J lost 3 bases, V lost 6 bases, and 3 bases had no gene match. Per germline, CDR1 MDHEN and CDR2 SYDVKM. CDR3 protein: CASRGQGAINQPQHF. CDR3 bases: TGTGCCAGCAGGGGACAGGGGGCGATCAATCAGCCCCAGCATTTT.

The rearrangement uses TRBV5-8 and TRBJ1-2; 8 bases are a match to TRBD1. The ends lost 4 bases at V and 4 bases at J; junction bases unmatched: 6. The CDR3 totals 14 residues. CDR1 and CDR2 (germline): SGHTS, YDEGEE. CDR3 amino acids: CASSLGQGTYGYTF. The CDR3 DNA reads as TGTGCCAGCAGCCTAGGACAGGGTACCTATGGCTACACCTTC.

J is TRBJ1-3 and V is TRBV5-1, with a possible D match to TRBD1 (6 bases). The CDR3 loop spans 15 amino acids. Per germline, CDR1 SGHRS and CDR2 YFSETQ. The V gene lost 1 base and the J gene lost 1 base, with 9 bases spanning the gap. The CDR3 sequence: CASSLTGQSGNTIYF. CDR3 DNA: TGCGCCAGCAGCTTGACCGGACAGTCTGGAAACACCATATATTTT.

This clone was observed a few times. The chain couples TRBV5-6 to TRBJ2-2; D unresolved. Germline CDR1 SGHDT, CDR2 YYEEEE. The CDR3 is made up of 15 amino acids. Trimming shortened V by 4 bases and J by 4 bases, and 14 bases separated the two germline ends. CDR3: CASSPPYRSTGELFF. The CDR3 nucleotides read TGTGCCAGCAGCCCACCTTATCGTAGCACCGGGGAGCTGTTTTTT.

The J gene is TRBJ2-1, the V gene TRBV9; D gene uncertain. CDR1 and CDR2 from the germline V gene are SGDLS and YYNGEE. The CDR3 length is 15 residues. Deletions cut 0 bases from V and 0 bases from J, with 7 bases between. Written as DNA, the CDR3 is TGTGCCAGCAGCGTAGGATCTAACTCCTACAATGAGCAGTTCTTC. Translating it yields CASSVGSNSYNEQFF.

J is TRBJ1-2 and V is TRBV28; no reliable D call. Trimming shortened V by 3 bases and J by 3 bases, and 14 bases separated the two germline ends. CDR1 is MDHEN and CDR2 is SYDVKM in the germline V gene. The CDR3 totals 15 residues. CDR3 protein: CASSFGGMEDYGYTF. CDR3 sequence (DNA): TGTGCCAGCAGTTTCGGCGGGATGGAAGACTATGGCTACACCTTC.

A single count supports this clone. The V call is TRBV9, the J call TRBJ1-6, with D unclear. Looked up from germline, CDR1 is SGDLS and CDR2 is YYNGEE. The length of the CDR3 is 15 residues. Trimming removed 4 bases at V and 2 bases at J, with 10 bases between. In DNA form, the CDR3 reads TGTGCCAGCAGCCCACAGACAACCTATAATTCACCCCTCCACTTT. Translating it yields CASSPQTTYNSPLHF.

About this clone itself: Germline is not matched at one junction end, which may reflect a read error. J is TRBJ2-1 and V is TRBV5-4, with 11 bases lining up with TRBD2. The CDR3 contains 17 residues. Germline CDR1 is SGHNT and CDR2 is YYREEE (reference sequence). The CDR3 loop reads CASSRGLAAQVYIEQFF. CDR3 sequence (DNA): TGTGCCAGCAGCCGGGGACTAGCGGCTCAAGTTTACATTGAGCAGTTCTTC.

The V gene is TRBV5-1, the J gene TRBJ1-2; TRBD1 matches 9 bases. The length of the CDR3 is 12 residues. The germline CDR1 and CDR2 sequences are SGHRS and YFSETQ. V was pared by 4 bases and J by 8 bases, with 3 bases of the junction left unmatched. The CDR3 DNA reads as TGCGCCAGCAGCCGGACAGGGGACGGCTACACCTTC. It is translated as CASSRTGDGYTF.

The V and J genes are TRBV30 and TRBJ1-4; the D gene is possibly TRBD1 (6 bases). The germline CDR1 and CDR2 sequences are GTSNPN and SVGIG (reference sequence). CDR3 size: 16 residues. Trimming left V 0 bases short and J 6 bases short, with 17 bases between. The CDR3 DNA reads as TGTGCCTGGAGTGTTTCCCGACAGGCTACTCATGAAAAACTGTTTTTT. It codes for CAWSVSRQATHEKLFF.

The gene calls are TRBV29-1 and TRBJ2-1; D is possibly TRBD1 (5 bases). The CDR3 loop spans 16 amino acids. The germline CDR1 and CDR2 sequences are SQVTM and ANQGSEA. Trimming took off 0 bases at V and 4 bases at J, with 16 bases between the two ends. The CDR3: CSVEENRQGWYNEQFF. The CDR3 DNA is TGCAGCGTTGAAGAAAACAGGCAGGGCTGGTACAATGAGCAGTTCTTC.

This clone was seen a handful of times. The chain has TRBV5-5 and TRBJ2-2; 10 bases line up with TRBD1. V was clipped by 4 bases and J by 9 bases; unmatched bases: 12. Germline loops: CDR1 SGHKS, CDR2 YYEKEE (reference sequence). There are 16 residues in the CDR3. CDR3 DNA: TGTGCCAGCAGCGGAGGGACAGGGGTTCTGGATAGGGAGCTGTTTTTT. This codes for CASSGGTGVLDRELFF.

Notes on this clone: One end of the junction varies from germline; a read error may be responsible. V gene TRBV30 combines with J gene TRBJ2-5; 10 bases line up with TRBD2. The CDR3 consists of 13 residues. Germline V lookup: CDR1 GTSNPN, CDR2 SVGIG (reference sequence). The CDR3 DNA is TGTGCCTGGAGTGCGATGAGCGGGGGGGCTGGAAACTTC. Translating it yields CAWSAMSGGAGNF. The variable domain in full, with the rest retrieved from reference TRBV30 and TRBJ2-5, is SQTIHQWPATLVQPVGSPLSLECTVEGTSNPNLYWYRQAAGRGLQLLFYSVGIGQISSEVPQNLSASRPQDRQFILSSKKLLLSDSGFYLCAWSAMSGGAGNFGPGTRLLVL.

The chain's CDR3 is CASSQGGRAADTQYF. The CDR3 nucleotides are TGTGCCAGCAGCCAAGGAGGGAGGGCCGCAGATACGCAGTATTTT. This chain connects TRBV3-1 (or the pseudogene TRBV3-2) to TRBJ2-3, with 7 bases fitting TRBD2. V lost 1 base, J lost 4 bases, and 5 bases stayed unmatched. Germline assignment: CDR1 LGHDT and CDR2 YNNKEL (reference sequence). The CDR3 consists of 15 residues.

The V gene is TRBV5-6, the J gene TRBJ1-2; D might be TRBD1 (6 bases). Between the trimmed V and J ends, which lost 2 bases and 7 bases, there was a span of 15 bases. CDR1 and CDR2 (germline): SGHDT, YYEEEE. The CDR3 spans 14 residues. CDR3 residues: CASSLTGPWAGYTF. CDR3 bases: TGTGCCAGCAGCTTAACAGGGCCGTGGGCTGGCTACACCTTC.